The 14 T cell receptor beta chains below were found in one sample sequenced in a study of OX40 agonist ivuxolimab in advanced cancers. The protocol was immunoSEQ multiplex PCR, while the TCRdb copy is restricted to in-frame clones and leaves out a portion. The data show approximately 18,000 clones, approximately 78% seen once. Sequenced here: CD4+ or CD8+ T cells sorted from blood, sampled in a trial of the OX40 agonist ivuxolimab. The origin of the receptors is an adult with an advanced solid tumor such as melanoma, head and neck, liver or kidney cancer.

This chain's CDR3 is CASSYGGNTDTQYF. CDR3 in DNA: TGTGCCAGCAGTTACGGGGGGAACACAGATACGCAGTATTTT. This rearrangement joins TRBV6-5 to TRBJ2-3; tentative D call: TRBD2 (6 bases). Trimming removed 2 bases at V and 2 bases at J, with 8 bases between. Germline V CDR1 and CDR2: MNHEY, SVGAGI. The CDR3 runs 14 residues.

This chain connects TRBV7-3 to TRBJ2-1, with 12 nucleotides matching TRBD2. This CDR3 region has 16 residues. The V gene's germline CDR1 is SGHTA and CDR2 FQGTGA. V was clipped by 4 bases and J by 4 bases; unmatched bases: 5. The CDR3, as DNA: TGTGCCAGCAGCTCGCCGACTAGCGGGAGATACAATGAGCAGTTCTTC. As protein: CASSSPTSGRYNEQFF.

About this clone itself: An end of the junction does not agree with germline; a read error may underlie this. The chain has TRBV28 and TRBJ1-6; D gene ambiguous. CDR1 is MDHEN and CDR2 is SYDVKM in the germline V gene. This CDR3 region has 17 residues. The CDR3 loop is CASRKQLSLSYNSPLHF. CDR3 nucleotides: TGTGCGAGCAGGAAACAGCTATCCCTCTCCTATAATTCACCCCTCCACTTT.

Here the CDR3 DNA reads TGTGCCAGCAGCGGCGGGTCCACTTCGGTTGAGCAGTTCTTC. Translation gives CASSGGSTSVEQFF. This chain joins TRBV9 and TRBJ2-1; tentatively, D is TRBD2 (5 bases). The V end was cut by 3 bases, the J end by 9 bases, with 16 bases between. Germline lookup yields CDR1 SGDLS and CDR2 YYNGEE. CDR3 length: 14 residues.

This clone came up once. The genes are TRBV27 and TRBJ2-7; TRBD1 agrees at 9 bases. V dropped 1 base and J dropped 7; count of bases not matched to a gene: 14. The CDR3 is made up of 17 amino acids. CDR1 and CDR2 from the germline V gene are MNHEY and SMNVEV (reference sequence). The CDR3 DNA reads TGTGCCAGCAGTTTATACCTCCATGGACAGGGGATGGGGGAGCAGTACTTC. This gives the protein CASSLYLHGQGMGEQYF.

The gene calls are TRBV9 and TRBJ2-5, with 11 bases lining up with TRBD1. Germline V gene sequence: CDR1 SGDLS, CDR2 YYNGEE. CDR3 length: 15 residues. With 0 bases clipped from V and 2 bases from J, the junction kept 0 bases outside the gene matches. Written as DNA, the CDR3 is TGTGCCAGCAGCGTAGGGGACAGGGGGCAAGAGACCCAGTACTTC. This sequence encodes CASSVGDRGQETQYF.

The gene calls are TRBV28 and TRBJ1-5; D gene unclear. The V end was cut by 6 bases, the J end by 7 bases, with 13 bases between. This CDR3 spans 13 amino acids. Germline values: CDR1 MDHEN, CDR2 SYDVKM. This CDR3 reads CASRGPLGQPQHF. The CDR3, as DNA: TGTGCCAGCAGAGGCCCCCTGGGACAGCCCCAGCATTTT. Combining the CDR3 with reference TRBV28 and TRBJ1-5 gives the whole variable domain DVKVTQSSRYLVKRTGEKVFLECVQDMDHENMFWYRQDPGLGLRLIYFSYDVKMKEKGDIPEGYSVSREKKERFSLILESASTNQTSMYLCASRGPLGQPQHFGDGTRLSIL.

The rearrangement joins TRBV7-6 to TRBJ2-5, with D possibly matching TRBD2 (7 bases). The CDR3 is made up of 16 amino acids. V was cut by 1 base and J by 1 base, with 13 bases left in between. CDR1 is SGHVS, CDR2 FNYEAQ, per germline. CDR3 loop: CASSLVGGALQETQYF. CDR3 DNA sequence: TGTGCCAGCAGCTTAGTAGGGGGGGCGCTCCAAGAGACCCAGTACTTC.

V usage is TRBV25-1 and J usage is TRBJ1-6, with TRBD1 matching 8 bases. Germline CDR1 and CDR2: MGHDK and SYGVNS. V lost 6 bases, J lost 8 bases, and 9 bases stayed unmatched. The CDR3 spans 15 residues. The CDR3 DNA reads TGTGCCAGCAGCCCTACAGGGGGGCCTTATTCACCCCTCCACTTT. Translation: CASSPTGGPYSPLHF.

The J gene is TRBJ1-2, the V gene TRBV27; 7 nucleotides line up with TRBD1. CDR3 length equals 15 residues. CDR1 MNHEY and CDR2 SMNVEV come from the germline V gene (reference sequence). The ends lost 5 bases at V and 4 bases at J; junction bases unmatched: 10. CDR3: CASSPTPGGFYGYTF. CDR3 DNA sequence: TGTGCCAGCAGTCCGACCCCAGGGGGTTTCTATGGCTACACCTTC.

The chain recombines TRBV4-3 with TRBJ2-7; TRBD2 might be the D (7 bases). Trimming took off 4 bases at V and 6 bases at J, with 16 bases between the two ends. Germline V gene data show CDR1 as LGHNA and CDR2 as YSLEER. The CDR3 is made up of 14 amino acids. CDR3 loop: CASSLRRGAGEQYF. The CDR3 DNA reads as TGCGCCAGCAGCCTAAGACGGGGGGCGGGCGAGCAGTACTTC.

The rearrangement joins TRBV28 to TRBJ2-3; D gene ambiguous. Per the germline V gene, CDR1 is MDHEN and CDR2 is SYDVKM. Trimming removed 3 bases from V and 1 base from J, with 8 bases in between. The CDR3 runs to 14 residues. CDR3 nucleotides: TGTGCCAGCAGTTTTCTTTCAGGCACAGATACGCAGTATTTT. Translating it yields CASSFLSGTDTQYF.

This clone was seen a few times. The V call is TRBV6-5, the J call TRBJ1-5; no reliable D call. CDR3 length equals 11 residues. The V and J ends lost 11 bases and 2 bases respectively, with 7 bases between them. Germline values: CDR1 MNHEY, CDR2 SVGAGI. Written as DNA, the CDR3 is TGTGCCTCCGGGGGCAATCAGCCCCAGCATTTT. Translation gives CASGGNQPQHF.

In this sample, this clone is medium-sized. The CDR3 loop is CASSSPWETQYF. CDR3 DNA: TGTGCCAGCAGCTCGCCGTGGGAGACCCAGTACTTC. The chain combines TRBV5-6 with TRBJ2-5; D call uncertain. V lost 3 bases and J 5 bases, leaving 8 bases between the germline ends. The CDR3 loop spans 12 amino acids. CDR1 is SGHDT, CDR2 YYEEEE, per germline.